This TCR beta chain was identified in a study of cytomegalovirus exposure and HLA in healthy donors. Overall study results and limits: Later on, an analysis found that several of the most significant clusters appeared to be linked to common viral pathogens, which included parvovirus B19. It was reported in a later analysis that an Asian-associated ancestry cluster showed fewer N-insertions than the 666-donor mean. A previous analysis found most TCR beta V segments productive roughly 87% or roughly 30% of the time.

13 Jbeta primers and 60 Vbeta primers were used for the PCR. Generated by immunoSEQ multiplex PCR, the TCRdb table keeps only in-frame clones and is missing some. The table lists 90,000 to 150,000 clones, more than 70% of them singletons. About this clone: Its cognate antigen is unknown.

CDR3 size: 16 residues. V lost 4 bases, J lost 7 bases, and 13 bases stayed unmatched. CDR1 LNHDA and CDR2 SQIVND come from the germline V gene (reference sequence). The chain is built from TRBV19 and TRBJ1-5; TRBD1 matches 7 bases. The sample comprised PBMCs. The origin of this receptor is a man aged 45-65 years in good health and CMV-seronegative. CDR3 DNA sequence: TGTGCCAGTAGTACCCACCACGGGACAGAAGGACAGCCCCAGCATTTT. Translated, it gives CASSTHHGTEGQPQHF.